This T cell receptor beta chain came from a study of beta chain features in type 1 diabetes. Study-wide points: The similarity of naive, central memory and Treg TCRB repertoires appeared greater among patients than among healthy donors. Resolution of whether HLA type affects TCRB rearrangement was not achieved here.

The germline CDR1 and CDR2 sequences are SGHRS and YFSETQ. This CDR3 is 16 amino acids long. V gave up 1 base and J gave up 0 bases; unmatched junction bases: 4. Comment on this clone: Its specificity is unknown.

Expressed TCRB transcripts were sequenced because the entire RNA isolate underwent reverse transcription. Method: immunoSEQ multiplex PCR; TCRdb's copy keeps in-frame clones and lacks some. The sample carries about 110,000 clones, approximately 37% recorded once. The chain carries TRBV5-1 and TRBJ2-3; TRBD2 agrees at 8 bases. The TCR originated in a woman aged 18-35 years in good health. Sequencing was done on a sample of stem cell memory CD4+ T cells from blood. The CDR3 sequence is CASSLRSGTSTDTQYF. The CDR3 region has the DNA TGCGCCAGCAGCTTGCGTAGCGGGACTAGCACAGATACGCAGTATTTT.